Sequencing of this TCR beta chain was carried out in a study of HIV-infected children after antiretroviral therapy interruption. For the study at large: EBV and CMV exposure was recorded in most children.

Treatment described: PENTA 11 planned treatment interruption arm or continuous ART arm. RNA-based 3' RACE libraries used unique molecular identifiers. Each CDR3 protein gets one entry after TCRdb re-called the 3' RACE reads with MiXCR. Here the sample spans about 86,000 distinct CDR3 sequences, approximately 6.9% being singletons. This CDR3 contains 16 residues. V lost 0 bases, J lost 5 bases, and 10 bases stayed unmatched. Germline V gene lookup returns CDR1 LGHDT and CDR2 YNNKEL (reference sequence). This TCR was sampled from a pool of human donors with HIV. Sequenced here: CD45RA+ CD4+ T cells from PBMCs, pooled from several time points, sampled from a donor given antiretroviral therapy, either interrupted or continuous. The subset: naive CD4+ CD45RA+ CD45RO- T cells. This sequence joins TRBV3-1 and TRBJ2-7; 7 nucleotides align to TRBD2. The CDR3 is CASSQDWLAAHDEQYF. Written as DNA, the CDR3 is TGTGCCAGCAGCCAAGACTGGCTAGCGGCTCATGACGAGCAGTACTTC.